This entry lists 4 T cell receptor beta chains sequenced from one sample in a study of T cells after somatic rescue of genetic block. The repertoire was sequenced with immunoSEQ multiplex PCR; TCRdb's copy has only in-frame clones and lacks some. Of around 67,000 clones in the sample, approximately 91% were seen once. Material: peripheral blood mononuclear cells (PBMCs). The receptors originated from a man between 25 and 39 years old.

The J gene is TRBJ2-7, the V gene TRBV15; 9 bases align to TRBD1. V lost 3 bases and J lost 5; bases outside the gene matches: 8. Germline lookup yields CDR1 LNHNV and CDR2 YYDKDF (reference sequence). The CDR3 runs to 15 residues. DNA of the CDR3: TGTGCCACCAGCAGGACCGGGACAGGGATCGACGAGCAGTACTTC. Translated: CATSRTGTGIDEQYF.

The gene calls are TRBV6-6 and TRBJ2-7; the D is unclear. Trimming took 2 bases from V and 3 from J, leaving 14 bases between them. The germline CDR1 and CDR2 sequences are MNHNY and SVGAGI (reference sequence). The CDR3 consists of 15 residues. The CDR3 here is CASSYEAGVNYEQYF. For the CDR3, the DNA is TGTGCCAGCAGTTACGAGGCAGGAGTGAACTACGAGCAGTACTTC.

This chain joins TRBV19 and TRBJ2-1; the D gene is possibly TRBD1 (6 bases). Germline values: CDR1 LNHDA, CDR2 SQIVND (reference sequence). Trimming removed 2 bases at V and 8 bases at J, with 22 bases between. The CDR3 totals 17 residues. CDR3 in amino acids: CASSIPNQMTGSHEQFF. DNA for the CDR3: TGTGCCAGTAGTATACCAAACCAAATGACAGGAAGCCATGAGCAGTTCTTC.

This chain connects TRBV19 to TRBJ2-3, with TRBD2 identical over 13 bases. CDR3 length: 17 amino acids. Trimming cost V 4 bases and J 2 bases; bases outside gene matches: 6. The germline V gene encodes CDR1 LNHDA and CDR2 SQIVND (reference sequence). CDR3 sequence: CASSTSLAGGLTDTQYF. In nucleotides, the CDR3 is TGTGCCAGTAGTACCTCACTAGCGGGAGGGCTCACAGATACGCAGTATTTT.